The sample holds many counts of the clone carrying this T cell receptor (beta chain). The CDR3 runs 17 residues. Germline V lookup: CDR1 MGHRA, CDR2 YSYEKL. V lost 1 base and J lost 3; bases outside the gene matches: 7. Patients counted as stable if ophthalmopathy did not develop within 18 months. Hyperthyroidism, newly diagnosed and lasting under 2 months, affected patients aged 18 to 65. Thyroid ultrasound and orbital computed tomography, with clinical symptoms and serum thyroxine and TRAb, informed diagnoses. RNA transcripts provided the source from which TCR beta CDR3 regions were amplified. The TCR CDR3 was amplified in a first-round RT-PCR using the HTBI primer set. TCRdb reprocessed the multiplex PCR reads via MiXCR and lists one record per CDR3 protein. Among about 360,000 distinct CDR3 sequences listed, roughly 13% were seen once. The record originates from a study of T cells in Graves' hyperthyroidism and ophthalmopathy.

The sample taken for sequencing was blood. V is TRBV4-1 and J is TRBJ2-3; 10 bases are shared with TRBD1. The clonotype originates from a woman aged 18-29 years with Graves' hyperthyroidism. Written as DNA, the CDR3 is TGCGCCAGCAGCCAAGTGGGGCGGGACAGGGGTACAGATACGCAGTATTTT. Protein sequence: CASSQVGRDRGTDTQYF.